Given below is one T cell receptor beta chain in context. Its target is unknown. These data are taken from a study of CD8 T cells in ankylosing spondylitis. Whole-study results and caveats: Matched synovial fluid from ankylosing spondylitis patients was reported to be enriched for disease-linked clones. One TCR beta motif, made up of eight highly homologous variants, appeared characteristic of ankylosing spondylitis blood.

MiXCR was run by TCRdb on the 5' RACE reads, yielding one entry per CDR3 protein. This sample has a few hundred thousand distinct CDR3 sequences; approximately 20% occur once, and the top ten carry about 15%. The V end lost 1 base, the J end lost 4 bases, and 12 bases lay between the germline ends. CDR1 and CDR2 from the germline V gene are SGHTA and FQGTGA. CDR3 size: 15 residues. The sequence derives from a male donor with ankylosing spondylitis. Input material: blood, either unsorted or a sorted T cell fraction (not recorded which). The chain couples TRBV7-3 to TRBJ2-3; tentatively, D is TRBD1 (5 bases). The DNA for the CDR3 is TGTGCCAGCAGCTTAATGGGGCAGGGATCAGATACGCAGTATTTT. As protein: CASSLMGQGSDTQYF.